This passage covers 18 T cell receptor beta chains from one sample sequenced in a study of OX40 agonist ivuxolimab in advanced cancers. Libraries were prepared by immunoSEQ multiplex PCR; TCRdb keeps only in-frame clonotypes and omits some of them. The sample includes about 79,000 clones, about nine tenths of them seen just once. Sequencing used CD4+ or CD8+ T cells sorted from blood, obtained in a trial of the OX40 agonist ivuxolimab. The receptors were sampled from an adult with an advanced solid tumor such as melanoma, head and neck, liver or kidney cancer.

This clone was observed once. V and J are TRBV28 and TRBJ2-7; D is undetermined. With 2 bases removed from V and 0 bases from J, the gap between germline ends came to 11 bases. The CDR3 totals 15 residues. The germline gives CDR1 MDHEN, CDR2 SYDVKM. This CDR3 reads CASSLGGSSSYEQYV. In DNA form, the CDR3 reads TGTGCCAGCAGTTTAGGTGGATCTAGCTCCTACGAGCAGTACGTC.

The gene calls are TRBV27 and TRBJ2-2, with 7 bases identical to TRBD1. The CDR3 extends over 13 amino acids. The germline V gene has CDR1 MNHEY and CDR2 SMNVEV (reference sequence). Trimming cost V 10 bases and J 2 bases; bases outside gene matches: 4. DNA for the CDR3: TGTGCCACCGGGACAGCTAACACCGGGGAGCTGTTTTTT. Translated, it gives CATGTANTGELFF.

V usage is TRBV28 and J usage is TRBJ1-5; D not resolved. The CDR3 has 11 residues. V gave up 2 bases and J gave up 10 bases, with 6 bases separating them. Germline values: CDR1 MDHEN, CDR2 SYDVKM. CDR3 protein: CASSLVRPQHF. In DNA, the CDR3 is TGTGCCAGCAGTTTAGTAAGACCCCAGCATTTT.

This chain joins TRBV6-5 and TRBJ1-1; 9 bases are a match to TRBD1. Trimming removed 5 bases from V and 4 bases from J; junction bases left unmatched: 5. The CDR3 spans 14 residues. Germline-derived CDR1 and CDR2 are MNHEY and SVGAGI. The CDR3 loop reads CASSPTGGFTEAFF. The CDR3 DNA reads as TGTGCCAGCAGTCCGACAGGGGGGTTCACTGAAGCTTTCTTT.

This clone was found once. The CDR3 loop reads CASSVAAGGYLGNTIYF. DNA of the CDR3: TGTGCCAGCAGCGTAGCGGCAGGGGGCTATCTGGGAAACACCATATATTTT. The V call is TRBV9, the J call TRBJ1-3; 8 bases agree with TRBD1. The CDR3 covers 17 residues. With V trimmed by 0 bases and J by 4 bases, 9 bases remained unmatched. The germline gives CDR1 SGDLS, CDR2 YYNGEE. The full variable domain, rest sourced from reference TRBV9 and TRBJ1-3, is DSGVTQTPKHLITATGQRVTLRCSPRSGDLSVYWYQQSLDQGLQFLIQYYNGEERAKGNILERFSAQQFPDLHSELNLSSLELGDSALYFCASSVAAGGYLGNTIYFGEGSWLTVV.

The table lists this clone with a few counts. V and J are TRBV27 and TRBJ1-5; 7 nucleotides agree with TRBD1. The CDR3 consists of 19 residues. After removal of 4 bases from V and 2 bases from J, the junction contained 17 bases not matched to a gene. CDR1 MNHEY and CDR2 SMNVEV come from the germline V gene (reference sequence). For the CDR3, the DNA is TGTGCCAGCAGTTCCACAACAGGGGCCACGCGTTTGGGCAATCAGCCCCAGCATTTT. It yields the protein CASSSTTGATRLGNQPQHF.

The rearrangement joins TRBV14 to TRBJ1-2; possible D gene TRBD1, 5 bases. The V end lost 4 bases, the J end lost 4 bases, and 10 bases lay between the germline ends. CDR3 length: 13 amino acids. Per germline, CDR1 SGHDN and CDR2 FVKESK. CDR3 residues: CASSPGNLYGYTF. Here the CDR3 DNA reads TGTGCCAGCAGCCCAGGGAACCTCTATGGCTACACCTTC.

This chain uses TRBV4-1 with TRBJ2-1; D gene uncertain. The germline V gene encodes CDR1 MGHRA and CDR2 YSYEKL. This CDR3 is built from 17 residues. Between the trimmed V and J ends, which lost 0 bases and 2 bases, there was a span of 14 bases. Here the CDR3 reads CASSQEQSPPPYNEQFF. CDR3 nucleotides: TGCGCCAGCAGCCAAGAACAGAGCCCTCCGCCCTACAATGAGCAGTTCTTC.

The chain carries TRBV7-9 and TRBJ2-5; the D gene could be TRBD1 or TRBD2 (5 bases each). Germline CDR1 reads SEHNR; CDR2 reads FQNEAQ (reference sequence). The CDR3 extends over 13 amino acids. Trimming left V 2 bases short and J 4 bases short, with 8 bases between. CDR3 nucleotides: TGTGCCAGCAGCTTAACAGGAGGAGAGACCCAGTACTTC. Translation: CASSLTGGETQYF.

This clone was counted only a few times. V gene TRBV11-2 combines with J gene TRBJ2-7, with 10 nucleotides matching TRBD1. Germline V lookup: CDR1 SGHAT, CDR2 FQNNGV. J gave up 4 bases and V 4 bases, and 7 bases lay outside the gene matches. This CDR3 comprises 15 residues. The CDR3: CASSSRQGATYEQYV. DNA for the CDR3: TGTGCCAGCAGCTCACGACAGGGGGCGACGTACGAGCAGTACGTC.

The V gene is TRBV27, the J gene TRBJ2-1; no reliable D call. Trimming removed 4 bases at V and 8 bases at J, with 18 bases between. There are 15 residues in the CDR3. Germline-derived CDR1 and CDR2 are MNHEY and SMNVEV (reference sequence). The CDR3 loop is CASSSNYVQVYEQFF. The CDR3 DNA reads as TGTGCCAGCAGTTCAAATTATGTCCAAGTCTATGAGCAGTTCTTC.

This clone has more than one count but fewer than ten. The V call is TRBV7-8, the J call TRBJ1-6, with a tentative D call TRBD1 (6 bases). V was pared by 5 bases and J by 8 bases, with 19 bases between. The CDR3 extends over 16 amino acids. The V gene's germline CDR1 is SGHVS and CDR2 FQNEAQ. CDR3 sequence: CASSLRDIAYYSPLHF. The DNA for the CDR3 is TGTGCCAGCAGCCTACGGGACATAGCTTACTATTCACCCCTCCACTTT.

The rearrangement uses TRBV6-6 and TRBJ1-6, with D perhaps TRBD1 (5 bases). The CDR3 extends over 15 amino acids. CDR1 and CDR2 from the germline V gene are MNHNY and SVGAGI (reference sequence). The V end lost 10 bases, the J end lost 6 bases, and 19 bases lay between the germline ends. CDR3 loop: CATNPGTSGNSPLHF. The CDR3 DNA follows: TGTGCCACCAATCCGGGGACTAGTGGTAATTCACCCCTCCACTTT.

This rearrangement joins TRBV28 to TRBJ1-1, with TRBD1 as a possible D gene (5 bases). V lost 6 bases and J lost 0, with 20 bases in between. The CDR3 totals 17 residues. Germline CDR1 is MDHEN and CDR2 is SYDVKM. CDR3 sequence reads: CASRRGRLLKLNTEAFF. The CDR3 nucleotides read TGTGCCAGCAGGAGGGGACGCCTCTTAAAATTGAACACTGAAGCTTTCTTT.

The rearrangement links TRBV5-5 to TRBJ2-2; D gene uncertain. CDR3 length equals 13 residues. Trimming removed 0 bases from V and 6 bases from J, with 6 bases in between. Germline loops: CDR1 SGHKS, CDR2 YYEKEE (reference sequence). The CDR3 bases are TGTGCCAGCAGCTTGGAAGGGTCCGGGGAGCTGTTTTTT. It yields the protein CASSLEGSGELFF. The full variable domain, rest sourced from reference TRBV5-5 and TRBJ2-2, is DAGVTQSPTHLIKTRGQQVTLRCSPISGHKSVSWYQQVLGQGPQFIFQYYEKEERGRGNFPDRFSARQFPNYSSELNVNALLLGDSALYLCASSLEGSGELFFGEGSRLTVL.

The chain employs TRBV28 and TRBJ1-1, with D possibly being TRBD1 (5 bases). Trimming cost V 7 bases and J 4 bases, with 13 bases left between them. The CDR3 has 13 amino acids. The germline V gene encodes CDR1 MDHEN and CDR2 SYDVKM. Here the CDR3 DNA reads TGTGCCAGCAATCCTCCGGGGGGCACTGAAGCTTTCTTT. This encodes CASNPPGGTEAFF. The variable domain in full, with the rest retrieved from reference TRBV28 and TRBJ1-1, is DVKVTQSSRYLVKRTGEKVFLECVQDMDHENMFWYRQDPGLGLRLIYFSYDVKMKEKGDIPEGYSVSREKKERFSLILESASTNQTSMYLCASNPPGGTEAFFGQGTRLTVV.

This clone occurred once. J is TRBJ1-4 and V is TRBV19, with D maybe TRBD1 (5 bases). In germline, CDR1 is LNHDA, CDR2 SQIVND (reference sequence). Trimming removed 7 bases at V and 5 bases at J, with 11 bases between. CDR3 size: 13 residues. The CDR3 nucleotides are TGTGCCAGTACGGGGGACCGGAATGAAAAACTGTTTTTT. It translates to CASTGDRNEKLFF.

J is TRBJ1-1 and V is TRBV7-9; TRBD1 is a possible D gene (6 bases). The germline V gene has CDR1 SEHNR and CDR2 FQNEAQ (reference sequence). The length of the CDR3 is 15 residues. V was trimmed by 5 bases and J by 4 bases, leaving 17 bases between them. DNA of the CDR3: TGTGCCAGCAGCCCGGGGAACAGCAGGGGCACTGAAGCTTTCTTT. This translates into CASSPGNSRGTEAFF.